This TCR beta chain was found in a study of cytomegalovirus exposure and HLA in healthy donors. PCR was performed using 60 Vbeta and 13 Jbeta primers. TCRdb's copy holds only in-frame clones and misses some; the assay was immunoSEQ multiplex PCR. The data show over 85,000 clones, 70% to 90% seen once. Trimming took 4 bases from V and 7 from J, leaving 17 bases between them. The CDR3 contains 16 residues. The germline gives CDR1 LNHNV, CDR2 YYDKDF (reference sequence). The chain recombines TRBV15 with TRBJ1-6; D may be TRBD1 (5 bases). The sequenced sample consisted of PBMCs. This TCR derives from a man in his forties or fifties in good health and CMV-seronegative. CDR3 region: CATSTLAAGRNSPLHF. In DNA form, the CDR3 reads TGTGCCACCAGCACTCTGGCGGCAGGGAGGAATTCACCCCTCCACTTT.